These 9 T cell receptor beta chains came from one sample sequenced in a study of blood T cell repertoires in COVID-19. Sequencing used immunoSEQ multiplex PCR; TCRdb keeps in-frame clones, though not all of them. The sample records 120,000 or so clones, approximately 90% being singletons. The sequenced sample consisted of peripheral blood. The source of these receptors is a human donor in a cohort sampled during active COVID-19.

The chain uses TRBV4-1 and TRBJ2-7; maybe TRBD2 (6 bases). From germline, CDR1 is MGHRA and CDR2 YSYEKL. Trimming removed 3 bases from V and 6 bases from J, with 18 bases in between. The CDR3 loop spans 15 amino acids. CDR3 coding DNA: TGCGCCAGCAGCCAGGTTGTGGGACTGTCCCCCGAGCAGTACTTC. This gives the protein CASSQVVGLSPEQYF.

The chain combines TRBV12-3 or TRBV12-4 with TRBJ2-5; 9 bases are a match to TRBD2. V lost 6 bases and J lost 4; bases outside the gene matches: 3. This CDR3 region has 13 residues. Written as DNA, the CDR3 is TGTGCCAGCAGGGGACTAGCTCCAGAGACCCAGTACTTC. This gives the protein CASRGLAPETQYF.

This clone was seen a handful of times. The gene calls are TRBV5-1 and TRBJ2-1; 11 positions match TRBD2. This CDR3 region has 16 residues. CDR1 and CDR2 (germline): SGHRS, YFSETQ. The junction had 6 bases not matched to a gene; V was cut back by 0 bases and J by 7 bases. The CDR3 bases are TGCGCCAGCAGCTTGGATCTAGCGGGGGGCCAGAATGAGCAGTTCTTC. Translating gives CASSLDLAGGQNEQFF.

The chain recombines TRBV18 with TRBJ1-5; D might be TRBD1 (6 bases). The V end was cut by 2 bases, the J end by 7 bases, with 18 bases between. Germline V CDR1 and CDR2: KGHSH, LQKENI. This CDR3 has 16 amino acids. CDR3 in DNA: TGTGCCAGCTCACCAAACCCTGGACAGTCTGGGCAGCCCCAGCATTTT. As protein: CASSPNPGQSGQPQHF.

The chain recombines TRBV29-1 with TRBJ1-2, with a possible D match to TRBD1 (6 bases). Trimming left V 3 bases short and J 5 bases short, with 25 bases between. The CDR3 extends over 17 amino acids. Germline V CDR1 and CDR2: SQVTM, ANQGSEA. CDR3 region: CSVDPGTLLNLEYGYTF. In nucleotides, the CDR3 is TGCAGCGTTGATCCCGGGACACTACTAAATCTGGAGTATGGCTACACCTTC.

The DNA for the CDR3 is TGTGCCAGCAGTTACTCGGAAGGGAGAGGTGAGCAGTTCTTC. Protein: CASSYSEGRGEQFF. V gene TRBV6-6 combines with J gene TRBJ2-1, with D possibly matching TRBD2 (5 bases). Germline CDR1 is MNHNY and CDR2 is SVGAGI (reference sequence). This CDR3 has 14 residues. V was pared by 0 bases and J by 9 bases, with 12 bases between.

This sequence joins TRBV20-1 and TRBJ2-1; possibly TRBD2 for D (6 bases). V was cut by 8 bases and J by 4 bases, with 9 bases left in between. Germline loops: CDR1 DFQATT, CDR2 SNEGSKA (reference sequence). This CDR3 comprises 11 residues. CDR3 amino acids: CSTLAYNEQFF. In DNA, the CDR3 is TGCAGTACACTAGCTTACAATGAGCAGTTCTTC.

This chain links TRBV2 with TRBJ1-3; D is possibly TRBD1 (6 bases). The V and J ends lost 7 bases and 4 bases respectively, with 17 bases between them. CDR1 is SNHLY, CDR2 FYNNEI, per germline. The CDR3 spans 15 residues. The DNA for the CDR3 is TGTGCCAGCACCCTAGACAGGACCCACGGAAACACCATATATTTT. It translates to CASTLDRTHGNTIYF.

This chain links TRBV5-4 with TRBJ2-2; 9 nucleotides agree with TRBD1. Germline V CDR1 and CDR2: SGHNT, YYREEE (reference sequence). V was clipped by 5 bases and J by 0 bases; unmatched bases: 8. This CDR3 has 17 residues. The CDR3 here is CASSPRDRVTNTGELFF. CDR3 bases: TGTGCCAGCAGTCCCCGGGACAGGGTAACGAACACCGGGGAGCTGTTTTTT.